What follows are 25 T cell receptor beta chains derived from one specimen sequenced in a study of Ad26.COV2.S vaccination and SARS-CoV-2 variants (dated by TCRdb to about 2021). The method behind the library was the immunoSEQ multiplex PCR assay. This immuneACCESS table, as held by TCRdb, lists in-frame sequences with V and J called but not all clones. Of the missing ones, under half trace to an unresolved V gene in checked studies; the others have no known cause. This sample comprises roughly 500,000 clones, around nine tenths of them detected only once. The ten largest make up around 13% of the sample. What the treatment or condition label conveys for this sample: some 19 received Ad26.COV2.S at low or high dose, single or two shots; five or six received placebo; per-sample allocation not given. For vaccine and placebo recipients, the sequenced repertoires came from samples collected on day 63 after the first injection.

Sequencing was performed on peripheral blood, taken in a trial of Ad26.COV2.S vaccine versus placebo. The receptors here all came from a person aged 18-65 years who received the Ad26.COV2.S COVID-19 vaccine or a placebo.

This clone appeared once. V usage is TRBV7-2 and J usage is TRBJ1-4; D not certain. Trimming cost V 5 bases and J 8 bases, with 15 bases left between them. This CDR3 region has 14 residues. Germline V gene sequence: CDR1 SGHTA, CDR2 FQGNSA. The CDR3 DNA sequence: TGTGCCAGCAGCCCCTCTTGGTTACGGGAAAAACTGTTTTTT. It yields the protein CASSPSWLREKLFF.

This chain joins TRBV6-5 and TRBJ1-2; 9 positions agree with TRBD1. The CDR3 is made up of 15 amino acids. With 7 bases clipped from V and 4 bases from J, the junction kept 10 bases outside the gene matches. Per the germline V gene, CDR1 is MNHEY and CDR2 is SVGAGI. CDR3 loop: CASNRDREILYGYTF. The CDR3 nucleotides are TGTGCCAGCAACCGGGACAGGGAGATTCTCTATGGCTACACCTTC.

This clone came up once. This chain links TRBV9 with TRBJ2-2; 8 nucleotides agree with TRBD2. Germline CDR1 is SGDLS and CDR2 is YYNGEE. Unmatched junction bases numbered 11, after V lost 4 bases and J lost 6 bases. This CDR3 has 16 residues. CDR3 bases: TGTGCCAGCAGCCCAGGAAGGACTAGCTACGCCGGGGAGCTGTTTTTT. Protein product: CASSPGRTSYAGELFF.

This chain links TRBV28 with TRBJ2-2; 14 nucleotides match TRBD2. Germline V gene lookup returns CDR1 MDHEN and CDR2 SYDVKM. Trimming removed 5 bases from V and 1 base from J; junction bases left unmatched: 3. This CDR3 is built from 17 residues. The DNA of the CDR3 is TGTGCCAGCAGTGGGGGACTAGCGGGAGTGAACACCGGGGAGCTGTTTTTT. This codes for CASSGGLAGVNTGELFF.

This rearrangement joins TRBV6-2 or TRBV6-3 to TRBJ2-1; TRBD2 might be the D (5 bases). The germline CDR1 and CDR2 sequences are MNHEY and SVGEGT. Trimming took off 5 bases at V and 3 bases at J, with 8 bases between the two ends. The CDR3 is made up of 13 amino acids. DNA for the CDR3: TGTGCCAGCAGTAGCCGGGGCTACAATGAGCAGTTCTTC. Encoded protein: CASSSRGYNEQFF.

This chain connects TRBV7-3 to TRBJ2-7; the D is unclear. This CDR3 is built from 16 residues. V was cut by 5 bases and J by 1 base, with 18 bases left in between. Germline V lookup: CDR1 SGHTA, CDR2 FQGTGA. CDR3 DNA: TGTGCCAGCAGCCTCCTTGAAACAGAGCCTTCCTACGAGCAGTACTTC. Encoded protein: CASSLLETEPSYEQYF. Looking up the rest from reference TRBV7-3 and TRBJ2-7 gives the full variable domain: GAGVSQTPSNKVTEKGKYVELRCDPISGHTALYWYRQSLGQGPEFLIYFQGTGAADDSGLPNDRFFAVRPEGSVSTLKIQRTERGDSAVYLCASSLLETEPSYEQYFGPGTRLTVT.

The chain has TRBV10-1 and TRBJ1-2; D uncertain. The CDR3 has 13 amino acids. The germline V gene has CDR1 WNHNN and CDR2 SYGVQD (reference sequence). V was trimmed by 8 bases and J by 3 bases, leaving 13 bases between them. The CDR3 coding sequence is TGCGCCAGCCTTCCAGGTCGGGACTATGGCTACACCTTC. Translated, it gives CASLPGRDYGYTF.

The chain recombines TRBV6-5 with TRBJ1-5; TRBD1 might be the D (5 bases). V lost 4 bases and J lost 5, with 12 bases in between. Germline V CDR1 and CDR2: MNHEY, SVGAGI. The CDR3 sequence is 14 residues long. The CDR3 sequence: CASSLQVGDQPQHF. The CDR3 DNA follows: TGTGCCAGCAGTTTACAGGTGGGGGATCAGCCCCAGCATTTT.

CDR3 sequence: CASSPRTATDTQYF. The CDR3 region has the DNA TGCGCCAGCAGCCCCCGGACAGCCACAGATACGCAGTATTTT. The chain carries TRBV4-3 and TRBJ2-3, with a tentative D call TRBD1 (6 bases). V gave up 4 bases and J gave up 2 bases, with 10 bases separating them. CDR1 is LGHNA, CDR2 YSLEER, per germline. The CDR3 has 14 residues.

The gene calls are TRBV28 and TRBJ1-1; D is undetermined. Per the germline V gene, CDR1 is MDHEN and CDR2 is SYDVKM. This CDR3 spans 13 amino acids. Trimming took off 4 bases at V and 5 bases at J, with 11 bases between the two ends. The DNA of the CDR3 is TGTGCCAGCAGTTCCGGGCCTCCAACTGAAGCTTTCTTT. Residues: CASSSGPPTEAFF.

This clone was detected only a few times. The chain is built from TRBV7-8 and TRBJ1-6, with D possibly matching TRBD1 (5 bases). The germline V gene has CDR1 SGHVS and CDR2 FQNEAQ. The V end lost 6 bases, the J end lost 10 bases, and 16 bases lay between the germline ends. This CDR3 is built from 14 residues. The CDR3 spells CASRLAGSGSPLHF. Here the CDR3 DNA reads TGTGCCAGCAGACTGGCAGGGTCAGGCTCACCCCTCCACTTT.

The rearrangement uses TRBV29-1 and TRBJ2-3, with 10 bases identical to TRBD2. V gave up 5 bases and J gave up 6 bases; unmatched junction bases: 14. The CDR3 spans 16 residues. Germline V gives CDR1 SQVTM, CDR2 ANQGSEA. CDR3 bases: TGCAGCGTTCGGGGCCCCCTAGCGGGGGCCCCGGATACGCAGTATTTT. It yields the protein CSVRGPLAGAPDTQYF.

This clone has just one count. The gene calls are TRBV19 and TRBJ2-7; D not resolved. V lost 1 base and J lost 3, with 13 bases in between. The CDR3 extends over 15 amino acids. The germline V gene encodes CDR1 LNHDA and CDR2 SQIVND (reference sequence). The CDR3, as DNA: TGTGCCAGTAGTATAGCCTCGGGCACAGACTACGAGCAGTACTTC. Translating gives CASSIASGTDYEQYF.

The chain links TRBV13 to TRBJ1-2; D perhaps matches TRBD1 (5 bases). This CDR3 spans 15 amino acids. Germline V gene data show CDR1 as PRHDT and CDR2 as FYEKMQ (reference sequence). V shed 2 bases and J shed 5 bases, with 15 bases lying between them. CDR3 region: CASSLYGGGAYGYTF. CDR3 bases: TGTGCCAGCAGCTTATACGGGGGAGGGGCTTATGGCTACACCTTC. Looking up the rest from reference TRBV13 and TRBJ1-2 gives the full variable domain: AAGVIQSPRHLIKEKRETATLKCYPIPRHDTVYWYQQGPGQDPQFLISFYEKMQSDKGSIPDRFSAQQFSDYHSELNMSSLELGDSALYFCASSLYGGGAYGYTFGSGTRLTVV.

The chain has TRBV30 and TRBJ1-3, with unresolved D. The CDR3 contains 15 residues. The germline gives CDR1 GTSNPN, CDR2 SVGIG (reference sequence). Trimming removed 2 bases at V and 0 bases at J, with 11 bases between. The CDR3 region is CAWSSAGLSGNTIYF. The CDR3, as DNA: TGTGCCTGGAGTTCGGCAGGCCTCTCTGGAAACACCATATATTTT. Looking up the rest from reference TRBV30 and TRBJ1-3 gives the full variable domain: SQTIHQWPATLVQPVGSPLSLECTVEGTSNPNLYWYRQAAGRGLQLLFYSVGIGQISSEVPQNLSASRPQDRQFILSSKKLLLSDSGFYLCAWSSAGLSGNTIYFGEGSWLTVV.

This clone has a handful of counts. The chain has TRBV7-9 and TRBJ2-5; D is perhaps TRBD2 (5 bases). The germline V gene has CDR1 SEHNR and CDR2 FQNEAQ (reference sequence). V lost 7 bases, J lost 2 bases, and 20 bases lay in between. The CDR3 consists of 16 residues. This CDR3 reads CASTLGLAADQETQYF. The CDR3 DNA follows: TGTGCCAGCACGCTAGGGCTAGCTGCCGATCAAGAGACCCAGTACTTC.

The genes are TRBV3-1 (or the pseudogene TRBV3-2) and TRBJ2-1; no reliable D call. Germline V gene sequence: CDR1 LGHDT, CDR2 YNNKEL (reference sequence). V shed 0 bases and J shed 4 bases, with 10 bases lying between them. This CDR3 comprises 15 residues. The CDR3 loop reads CASSQDRGLYNEQFF. Here the CDR3 DNA reads TGTGCCAGCAGCCAAGATCGTGGCTTATACAATGAGCAGTTCTTC.

The genes are TRBV6-2 or TRBV6-3 and TRBJ2-1; D possibly corresponds to TRBD2 (5 bases). The CDR3 sequence is 16 residues long. Germline CDR1 reads MNHEY; CDR2 reads SVGEGT. The ends were cut back, 4 bases at V and 1 base at J, with 14 bases in the middle. The CDR3 DNA reads as TGTGCCAGCAGTTCGTTTAGCGAGTCGTCCTACAATGAGCAGTTCTTC. This sequence encodes CASSSFSESSYNEQFF.

The CDR3 coding sequence is TGTGCCAGCAGTGGGGACAGGGTGGGTTCCGGGGAGCTGTTTTTT. It translates to CASSGDRVGSGELFF. The J gene is TRBJ2-2, the V gene TRBV2, with TRBD1 identical over 9 bases. CDR1 and CDR2 from the germline V gene are SNHLY and FYNNEI. The CDR3 sequence is 15 residues long. Trimming took 4 bases from V and 6 from J; bases not matched to a gene: 6.

Notes on this clone: This sample includes further DNA sequences coding for the same CDR3. The rearrangement links TRBV5-1 to TRBJ1-2; the D gene is possibly TRBD1 (6 bases). The CDR3 spans 18 residues. Germline V gene sequence: CDR1 SGHRS, CDR2 YFSETQ. Between the trimmed V and J ends, which lost 0 bases and 0 bases, there was a span of 18 bases. The CDR3 DNA is TGCGCCAGCAGCTTGGGAGGACAGCCCGGCTTAGCTAACTATGGCTACACCTTC. It translates to CASSLGGQPGLANYGYTF.

The sample holds a few counts of this clone. Other DNA sequences in this specimen translate into the identical CDR3. V is TRBV5-1 and J is TRBJ1-1; D remains ambiguous. Trimming removed 0 bases at V and 1 base at J, with 7 bases between. The CDR3 totals 14 residues. The germline V gene encodes CDR1 SGHRS and CDR2 YFSETQ. The CDR3 protein is CASSLAGGNTEAFF. CDR3 DNA sequence: TGCGCCAGCAGCTTGGCCGGTGGGAACACTGAAGCTTTCTTT.

This clone came up once. The chain has TRBV6-6 and TRBJ1-5, with D maybe TRBD1 (6 bases). This CDR3 contains 14 residues. In germline, CDR1 is MNHNY, CDR2 SVGAGI (reference sequence). Trimming left V 6 bases short and J 2 bases short, with 11 bases between. CDR3 nucleotide sequence: TGTGCCAGCAGCCCAGGGGTGGGCAATCAGCCCCAGCATTTT. This sequence encodes CASSPGVGNQPQHF.

V usage is TRBV6-6 and J usage is TRBJ1-2; D is ambiguous. V lost 7 bases to trimming and J lost 8 bases, with 14 bases between them. The CDR3 contains 12 residues. The germline gives CDR1 MNHNY, CDR2 SVGAGI (reference sequence). The DNA of the CDR3 is TGTGCCAGCACCATTACTCCTGGGGGCTACACCTTC. It is translated as CASTITPGGYTF.

The chain has TRBV19 and TRBJ2-5, with a tentative D call TRBD1 (5 bases). Trimming pared 5 bases from V and 0 bases from J, leaving 10 bases between. CDR3 length: 14 amino acids. The germline V gene has CDR1 LNHDA and CDR2 SQIVND (reference sequence). CDR3 coding DNA: TGTGCCAGTAGTCTAACAGGTGACCAAGAGACCCAGTACTTC. This gives the protein CASSLTGDQETQYF.

Only one count was recorded for this clone. This chain uses TRBV27 with TRBJ2-7; TRBD2 matches at 7 bases. The V segment lost 3 bases and the J segment 3 bases; nucleotides outside the gene matches: 2. Germline V CDR1 and CDR2: MNHEY, SMNVEV (reference sequence). This CDR3 comprises 13 residues. The DNA of the CDR3 is TGTGCCAGCAGTTTTGGCGGGAGCTACGAGCAGTACTTC. As protein: CASSFGGSYEQYF.